The sequence of this TCR beta chain was determined in a study of technical replicates of blood from a handful of donors (dated by TCRdb to 2015 to 2018). Libraries were made using the immunoSEQ multiplex PCR assay. TCRdb carries this immuneACCESS record with in-frame sequences only. Its versions omit some clonotypes, under half of them owing to an unresolved V gene in the studies checked, with the rest unexplained. This sample has some 77,000 clones in its table, and around nine tenths of those were observed once. Jointly, the top ten make up about 0.4% of the sample. Counted from cysteine to phenylalanine, this CDR3 has 15 amino acids. The retained sequence is limited to the CDR3, 45 bases, with the frame set at the first base. V sheds 5 bases and J sheds 3 bases, leaving 14 bases between their ends. Via the germline V gene, CDR1 is SGHTA and CDR2 FQGNSA. Turning to this clone: Its antigen is not yet known. Base qualities are not at hand, and no much larger clone is one base apart.

The chain is assembled from TRBV7-2 and TRBJ1-5, with TRBD1 tentatively as D gene (5 bases match). Source material: T cells isolated from PBMCs. This clonotype originated in a human donor in good health. This receptor has the CDR3 CASSPGVQLNQPQHF. The DNA reads as follows: TGTGCCAGCAGCCCGGGGGTCCAGCTCAATCAGCCCCAGCATTTT.